The entry that follows covers one T cell receptor (beta chain) sequence. The CDR3 loop spans 13 amino acids. J gave up 6 bases and V 4 bases, and 5 bases lay outside the gene matches. Germline V gene sequence: CDR1 SQVTM, CDR2 ANQGSEA. The sample originates from a study of blood T cell repertoires in COVID-19. Turning to the study itself: The United States, Italy and Spain provided the acute and convalescent COVID-19 samples. T cells, B-cell-depleted T cells, or PBMCs provided the cDNA or gDNA that served as material.

Sequencing was performed with immunoSEQ multiplex PCR; in TCRdb, only in-frame clones are kept and a portion is missing. The data show about 210,000 clones, with roughly 80% seen just once and roughly 6.7% held by the top ten. This sequence originates from a woman in her 70s with acute or convalescent COVID-19. Sequencing input: peripheral blood. The V and J genes are TRBV29-1 and TRBJ1-5, with TRBD1 identical over 8 bases. This chain's CDR3 is CSVGGQGSQPQHF. The CDR3 DNA follows: TGCAGCGTTGGTGGACAGGGTAGTCAGCCCCAGCATTTT.